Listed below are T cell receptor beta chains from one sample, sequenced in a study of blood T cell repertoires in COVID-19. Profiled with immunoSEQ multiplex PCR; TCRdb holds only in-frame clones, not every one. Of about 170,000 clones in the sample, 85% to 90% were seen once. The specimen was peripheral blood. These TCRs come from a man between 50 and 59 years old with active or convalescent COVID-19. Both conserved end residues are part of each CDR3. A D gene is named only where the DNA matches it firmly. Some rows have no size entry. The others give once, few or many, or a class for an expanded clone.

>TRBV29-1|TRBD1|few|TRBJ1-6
TGCAGCGTGGGGACAGGGGGCACCTATAATTCACCCCTCCACTTT
CSVGTGGTYNSPLHF
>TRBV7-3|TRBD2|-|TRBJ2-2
TGTGCCAGCAGCCCCGACGGTATAGCGGGAGTAGAGGCCGGGGAGCTGTTTTTT
CASSPDGIAGVEAGELFF
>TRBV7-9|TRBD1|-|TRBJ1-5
TGTGCCAGCGGACAGGGGGCGCATCAGCCCCAGCATTTT
CASGQGAHQPQHF
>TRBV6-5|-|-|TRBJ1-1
TGTGCCAGCACCTCCCGCGGCAGGAACACTGAAGCTTTCTTT
CASTSRGRNTEAFF
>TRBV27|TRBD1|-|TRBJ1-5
TGTGCCAGCAGTTTAACTCAGGGGGCGCGAAATCAGCCCCAGCATTTT
CASSLTQGARNQPQHF
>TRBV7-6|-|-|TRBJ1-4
TGTGCCAGCAGCTTGGAGGGATCTGGTGAAAAACTGTTTTTT
CASSLEGSGEKLFF
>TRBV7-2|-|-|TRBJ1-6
TGTGCCAGCAGCCCCCGCGTCCGTGAGAATTCACCCCTCCACTTT
CASSPRVRENSPLHF
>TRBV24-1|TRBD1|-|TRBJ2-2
TGTGCCACCAGTGATTGGGGACAGTCGAACACCGGGGAGCTGTTTTTT
CATSDWGQSNTGELFF
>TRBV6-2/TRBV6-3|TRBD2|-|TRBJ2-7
TGTGCCAGCAGTCCCACAGGACTAGCGGGGGGTTTGTACGAGCAGTACTTC
CASSPTGLAGGLYEQYF
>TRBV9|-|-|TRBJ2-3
TGTGCCAGCAGCCTTAGCATTTTTAGCACAGATACGCAGTATTTT
CASSLSIFSTDTQYF
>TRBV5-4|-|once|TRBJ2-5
TGTGCCAGCAGCTTGGGGAACAGTCAAGAGACCCAGTACTTC
CASSLGNSQETQYF
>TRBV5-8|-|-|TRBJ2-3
TGTGCCAGCAGCTTACTAATGGGGGCCATTGCAGATACGCAGTATTTT
CASSLLMGAIADTQYF
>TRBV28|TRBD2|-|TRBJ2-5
TGTGCCAGCAGGAACATGGGTAGCGGGGGGGCCGGTGAGACCCAGTACTTC
CASRNMGSGGAGETQYF
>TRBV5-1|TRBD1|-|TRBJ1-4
TGCGCCAGCAGTTTGGACAGGGTCGGTGAAAAACTGTTTTTT
CASSLDRVGEKLFF
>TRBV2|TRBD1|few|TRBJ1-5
TGTGCCAGCAGTTCCCTGGGACAGGGTAACCAGCCCCAGCATTTT
CASSSLGQGNQPQHF
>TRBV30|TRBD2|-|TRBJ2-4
TGTGCCGGGGGGGCTAGCGGGAGGTTCACCCTCAAAAACATTCAGTACTTC
CAGGASGRFTLKNIQYF
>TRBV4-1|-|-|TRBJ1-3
TGCGCCAGCAGCCAAGAGACGGTACTGAGGGACTCTGGAAACACCATATATTTT
CASSQETVLRDSGNTIYF
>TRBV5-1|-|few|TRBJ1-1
TGCGCCAGCAGCTTGGCCGCGGCAGGGTTGAACACTGAAGCTTTCTTT
CASSLAAAGLNTEAFF
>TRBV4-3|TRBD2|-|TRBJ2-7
TGCGCCAGCAGCCAAGGATTGGGAGGGAACCACGAGCAGTACTTC
CASSQGLGGNHEQYF
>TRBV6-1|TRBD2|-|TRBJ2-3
TGTGCCAGCAGTGAACGACTAGCGGGAGGCCGTAGACTTCCAGATACGCAGTATTTT
CASSERLAGGRRLPDTQYF
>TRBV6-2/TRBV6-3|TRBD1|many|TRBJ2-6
TGTGCCAGCAGTTACGTGGGACAGCACAGCTCTGGGGCCAACGTCCTGACTTTC
CASSYVGQHSSGANVLTF
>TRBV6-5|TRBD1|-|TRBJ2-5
TGTGCCAGCCCCTGGACAGGGGGAGACCAAGAGACCCAGTACTTC
CASPWTGGDQETQYF
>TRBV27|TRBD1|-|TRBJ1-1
TGTGCCAGCAGTTCGACAGGGAGTACTGAAGCTTTCTTT
CASSSTGSTEAFF
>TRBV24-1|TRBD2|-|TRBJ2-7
TGTGCCACCAGTGATTCCGGGACTAGCGGGACTCACCGTTACGAGCAGTACTTC
CATSDSGTSGTHRYEQYF
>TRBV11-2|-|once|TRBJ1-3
TGTGCCAGCAGCTTAGTGCAGGTCTCTGGAAACACCATATATTTT
CASSLVQVSGNTIYF
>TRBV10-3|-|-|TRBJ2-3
TGTGCCATCAGTGTAGCTAGCACAGATACGCAGTATTTT
CAISVASTDTQYF
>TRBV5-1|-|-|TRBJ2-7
TGCGCCAGCAGTGACAAGGTCTACGAGCAGTACTTC
CASSDKVYEQYF
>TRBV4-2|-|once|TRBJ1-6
TGTGCCAGCAGCCAAGAAGAGGAGAGCTCCTATAATTCACCCCTCCACTTT
CASSQEEESSYNSPLHF
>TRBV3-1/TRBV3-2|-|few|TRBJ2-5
TGTGCCAGCAGCCAAGAGGAGGAGGGGACCCAGTACTTC
CASSQEEEGTQYF
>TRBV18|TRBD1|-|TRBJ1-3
TGTGCCAGCTCAAGATCAGGGGGCATCGGAAACACCATATATTTT
CASSRSGGIGNTIYF
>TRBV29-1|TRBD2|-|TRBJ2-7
TGCAGCGTAGGGGGACTAGCGGGAGGCTACGAGCAGTACTTC
CSVGGLAGGYEQYF
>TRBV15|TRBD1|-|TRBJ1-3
TGTGCCACCAGCAGGACCGGGACAGGGGTTTCTGGAAACACCATATATTTT
CATSRTGTGVSGNTIYF
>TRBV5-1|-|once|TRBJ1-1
TGCGCCAGCAGCTTGACCCCTCCAACTACTGAAGCTTTCTTT
CASSLTPPTTEAFF
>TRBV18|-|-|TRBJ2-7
TGTGCCAGCTCACGGGACAAATTTTACGAGCAGTACTTC
CASSRDKFYEQYF
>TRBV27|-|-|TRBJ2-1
TGTGCCAGTAATCCGAGGGGGTCCTACAATGAGCAGTTCTTC
CASNPRGSYNEQFF
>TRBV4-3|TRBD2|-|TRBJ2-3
TGCGCCAGCAGCCAACGCGGGGGGGCCATAGATACGCAGTATTTT
CASSQRGGAIDTQYF
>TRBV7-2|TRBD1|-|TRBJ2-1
TGTGCCAGCAGCACCGGACAGGGGGCGTTTGAGCAGTTCTTC
CASSTGQGAFEQFF
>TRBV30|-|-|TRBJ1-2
TGTGCCTGGAGTCGCCAGGGAGGCAACTATGGCTACACCTTC
CAWSRQGGNYGYTF
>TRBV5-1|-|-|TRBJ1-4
TGCGCCAGCAGCCCCGGGACATTAAATGAAAAACTGTTTTTT
CASSPGTLNEKLFF